These 14 T cell receptor beta chains came from one sample sequenced in a study of chemoradiotherapy in HPV16-positive cancers. Sequencing used immunoSEQ multiplex PCR; TCRdb keeps in-frame clones, though not all of them. The table records roughly 2,000 clones, about 83% of them present only once. The sample in question was tumor tissue, obtained from a patient who underwent chemoradiotherapy. These receptors all come from a human donor with HPV-associated anogenital cancer.

This clone has a handful of counts. The V call is TRBV7-6, the J call TRBJ2-7; perhaps TRBD2 as D (5 bases). V shed 5 bases and J shed 7 bases, with 24 bases lying between them. Germline loops: CDR1 SGHVS, CDR2 FNYEAQ. This CDR3 contains 16 residues. CDR3 nucleotides: TGTGCCAGCAGCCCGCTGATTGGCGACGGCTCGGGGGAGCAGTACTTC. This encodes CASSPLIGDGSGEQYF.

This clone was observed once. The rearrangement joins TRBV27 to TRBJ2-7, with TRBD1 matching over 9 bases. In germline, CDR1 is MNHEY, CDR2 SMNVEV (reference sequence). The CDR3 has 14 amino acids. The junction had 5 bases not matched to a gene; V was cut back by 6 bases and J by 2 bases. In DNA, the CDR3 is TGTGCCAGCAGGACTCACAGGGGGCCCTACGAGCAGTACTTC. Its translation: CASRTHRGPYEQYF.

This rearrangement joins TRBV7-3 to TRBJ2-2, with TRBD2 identical over 7 bases. Germline loops: CDR1 SGHTA, CDR2 FQGTGA. The CDR3 loop spans 15 amino acids. V lost 3 bases, J lost 1 base, and 2 bases stayed unmatched. Written as DNA, the CDR3 is TGTGCCAGCAGCTTTTCTAGCGGGAACACCGGGGAGCTGTTTTTT. Translation: CASSFSSGNTGELFF.

The chain uses TRBV30 and TRBJ2-5; TRBD1 is a possible D gene (6 bases). The V end lost 3 bases, the J end lost 3 bases, and 11 bases lay between the germline ends. This CDR3 contains 13 residues. Germline CDR1 is GTSNPN and CDR2 is SVGIG (reference sequence). CDR3 nucleotides: TGTGCCTGGAGGGGGGCGGTAAAAGAGACCCAGTACTTC. The encoded protein is CAWRGAVKETQYF.

This chain joins TRBV29-1 and TRBJ1-2; 11 bases match TRBD1. Germline assignment: CDR1 SQVTM and CDR2 ANQGSEA. The CDR3 consists of 13 residues. The V and J ends lost 7 bases and 2 bases, in that order; junction bases with no gene match: 3. CDR3 loop: CSAWTGGNYGYTF. The CDR3 nucleotides read TGCAGCGCCTGGACAGGGGGCAACTATGGCTACACCTTC.

This clone was counted a few times. This chain uses TRBV6-1 with TRBJ1-2; D may be TRBD1 (6 bases). The CDR3 consists of 15 residues. Trimming took off 1 base at V and 8 bases at J, with 17 bases between the two ends. CDR1 MNHNS and CDR2 SASEGT come from the germline V gene. The CDR3 nucleotides are TGTGCCAGCAGTGAAGAGGCAGGGACAATGGGGGGCTACACCTTC. As protein: CASSEEAGTMGGYTF.

This chain links TRBV2 with TRBJ2-3; TRBD2 agrees at 8 bases. Germline-derived CDR1 and CDR2 are SNHLY and FYNNEI. The CDR3 loop spans 15 amino acids. V was pared by 6 bases and J by 4 bases, with 9 bases of the junction left unmatched. The CDR3 DNA reads TGTGCCAGCAGGAGTCGGCGGGAGGAGGCAGATACGCAGTATTTT. This encodes CASRSRREEADTQYF.

In DNA form, the CDR3 reads TGTGCCAGCAGCCCTCGGGGGGGCACTGAAGCTTTCTTT. This encodes CASSPRGGTEAFF. J is TRBJ1-1 and V is TRBV11-1, with D tentatively TRBD1 (5 bases). V was shortened by 5 bases and J by 4 bases, with 11 bases between the two germline ends. The germline CDR1 and CDR2 sequences are SGHAT and FQDESV (reference sequence). This CDR3 is built from 13 residues.

This clone was recorded a few times. The chain is built from TRBV7-9 and TRBJ1-3; D possibly corresponds to TRBD1 (6 bases). The CDR3 is 16 residues long. The V and J ends lost 5 bases and 2 bases respectively, with 16 bases between them. Germline V gene sequence: CDR1 SEHNR, CDR2 FQNEAQ (reference sequence). The DNA of the CDR3 is TGTGCCAGCAGCCCAAGACAGGAAATCGCTGGAAACACCATATATTTT. Amino acids: CASSPRQEIAGNTIYF.

This chain uses TRBV19 with TRBJ1-4; possibly TRBD1 for D (6 bases). V was shortened by 3 bases and J by 3 bases, with 11 bases between the two germline ends. The germline V gene encodes CDR1 LNHDA and CDR2 SQIVND (reference sequence). The CDR3 is 15 amino acids. The CDR3, as DNA: TGTGCCAGTAGTATTACAACAGGGCCTAATGAAAAACTGTTTTTT. Amino acids: CASSITTGPNEKLFF.

This clone has just one count. The V call is TRBV19, the J call TRBJ2-3; TRBD2 might be the D (6 bases). CDR1 is LNHDA and CDR2 is SQIVND in the germline V gene (reference sequence). Trimming took 0 bases from V and 2 from J, leaving 12 bases between them. The CDR3 is 16 residues long. CDR3 in DNA: TGTGCCAGTAGTATAGACGGTAGCGGATACACAGATACGCAGTATTTT. This gives the protein CASSIDGSGYTDTQYF.

V and J are TRBV4-1 and TRBJ2-7, with D tentatively TRBD1 (5 bases). Trimming left V 4 bases short and J 1 base short, with 11 bases between. The CDR3 runs to 14 residues. Germline assignment: CDR1 MGHRA and CDR2 YSYEKL. The CDR3 is CASSLGPASYEQYF. In DNA form, the CDR3 reads TGCGCCAGCAGCCTGGGGCCGGCATCCTACGAGCAGTACTTC.

In its sample, this clone was seen a few times. This chain links TRBV7-6 with TRBJ1-1; TRBD1 might be the D (5 bases). The CDR3 loop spans 14 amino acids. Trimming cost V 5 bases and J 0 bases, with 10 bases left between them. Per the germline V gene, CDR1 is SGHVS and CDR2 is FNYEAQ. As DNA, the CDR3 is TGTGCCAGCAGCCCCACAGGCATGAACACTGAAGCTTTCTTT. Translating gives CASSPTGMNTEAFF.

The rearrangement uses TRBV28 and TRBJ2-3; TRBD2 matches at 11 bases. Germline lookup yields CDR1 MDHEN and CDR2 SYDVKM. There are 16 residues in the CDR3. With 2 bases clipped from V and 1 base from J, the junction kept 2 bases outside the gene matches. CDR3 sequence: CASSLVSGRGTDTQYF. The CDR3 DNA reads as TGTGCCAGCAGTTTAGTTAGCGGGAGGGGCACAGATACGCAGTATTTT.